This T cell receptor (beta chain) emerged from a study of beta chain features in type 1 diabetes. Study results and caveats: Over-representation of high TCR-expressing cells was a possible consequence of cDNA sequencing. Type 1 diabetes patients showed a moderate but significant shortening of TCRB CDR3s in all four CD4+ subsets.

This clone was seen more than once but under ten times. Its antigen is currently unknown. The entirety of the isolated RNA underwent reverse transcription, so expressed TCRB transcripts were sequenced. Generated by immunoSEQ multiplex PCR, the TCRdb table keeps only in-frame clones and is missing some. The profile covers 200,000 to 250,000 clones, with around 68% appearing a single time and 0.053% taken by the ten largest. Averaging roughly 0.12 L, one heparinised blood draw came from each individual donor. This TCR came from a man in his thirties or forties in good health. The sequenced sample consisted of naive CD4+ T cells from blood.

The CDR3 protein is CASSQLDRSASSYNEQFF. For the CDR3, the DNA is TGTGCCAGCAGCCAACTCGATCGAAGCGCGAGCTCCTACAATGAGCAGTTCTTC. J is TRBJ2-1 and V is TRBV14, with D uncertain. Looked up from germline, CDR1 is SGHDN and CDR2 is FVKESK. This CDR3 spans 18 amino acids. V lost 2 bases and J lost 0, with 17 bases in between.